This T cell receptor (beta chain) was profiled in a study of blood T cells in healthy people across ages. With a J-beta primer mix and a sample-barcoded 5' primer, a second PCR ran roughly 6 to 11 cycles. TCRdb passed the 5' RACE reads through MiXCR, listing each CDR3 protein once. The table lists 1,300,000 or so distinct CDR3 sequences, almost 60% of them singletons, with 6.5% to 8.5% in the top ten. This clonotype has only one observation. Germline-derived CDR1 and CDR2 are SEHNR and FQNEAQ (reference sequence). There are 12 residues in the CDR3. V was shortened by 0 bases and J by 8 bases, with 5 bases between the two germline ends.

The sequence came from a young man in good health. This chain joins TRBV7-9 and TRBJ2-1; D unresolved. The material sequenced was blood. The CDR3 is CASSLAAHEQFF. In DNA, the CDR3 is TGTGCCAGCAGCTTAGCAGCACATGAGCAGTTCTTC.